A single sample gave rise to the 25 T cell receptor beta chains below, sequenced in a study of Graves' ophthalmopathy and Graves' hyperthyroidism. TCR beta CDR3 amplification used RNA transcripts. The first round was an RT-PCR with HTBI primers, and the second round was a multiplex PCR. TCRdb re-derived calls from the multiplex PCR reads in MiXCR, one entry per CDR3 protein. Among approximately 210,000 distinct CDR3 sequences listed, around 28% were seen once. The sequenced material came from peripheral blood. The receptors come from a man aged 50-60 years with Graves' ophthalmopathy.

The rearrangement links TRBV11-3 to TRBJ2-7; D is undetermined. Looked up from germline, CDR1 is SGHNT and CDR2 is YENEEA. CDR3 length: 13 amino acids. The V gene lost 2 bases and the J gene lost 2 bases, with 7 bases spanning the gap. In DNA form, the CDR3 reads TGTGCCAGCAGCTTAAGGGCAACCTACGAGCAGTACTTC. Translating gives CASSLRATYEQYF.

The sample holds many counts of this clonotype. The chain links TRBV12-3 or TRBV12-4 to TRBJ2-2; D perhaps matches TRBD1 (6 bases). V lost 2 bases, J lost 5 bases, and 9 bases lay in between. The CDR3 runs 14 residues. The CDR3 DNA follows: TGTGCCAGCAGTTTATATCAGGGGACCGGGGAGCTGTTTTTT. Translating gives CASSLYQGTGELFF.

At least ten counts were recorded for this clonotype. The chain combines TRBV6-2 or TRBV6-3 with TRBJ2-2; possible D gene TRBD2, 5 bases. Germline CDR1 reads MNHEY; CDR2 reads SVGEGT. V was shortened by 11 bases and J by 2 bases, with 12 bases between the two germline ends. This CDR3 spans 13 amino acids. The CDR3 DNA follows: TGTGCCGTCGGACTGATAAACACCGGGGAGCTGTTTTTT. Residues: CAVGLINTGELFF.

This clonotype was counted at least ten times. The CDR3 DNA reads TGTGCCAGTAGAGGACAGGGCCCTAACTATGGCTACACCTTC. As protein: CASRGQGPNYGYTF. The chain employs TRBV19 and TRBJ1-2; 8 nucleotides match TRBD1. The CDR3 totals 14 residues. Germline loops: CDR1 LNHDA, CDR2 SQIVND (reference sequence). Losses at the gene ends were 6 bases for V and 0 bases for J; bases not matched to a gene: 3.

The sample holds many counts of this clonotype. The chain joins TRBV20-1 to TRBJ2-7; TRBD2 matches at 14 bases. J gave up 9 bases and V 5 bases, and 12 bases lay outside the gene matches. The CDR3 totals 15 residues. Germline CDR1 is DFQATT and CDR2 is SNEGSKA (reference sequence). Here the CDR3 reads CSAGRLAGGHLAQYF. The DNA for the CDR3 is TGCAGTGCTGGACGACTAGCGGGAGGGCACTTGGCGCAGTACTTC.

The table lists this clonotype with many counts. The V gene is TRBV20-1, the J gene TRBJ2-7, with TRBD1 as a possible D gene (5 bases). The CDR3 extends over 13 amino acids. V shed 6 bases and J shed 0 bases, with 12 bases lying between them. Germline loops: CDR1 DFQATT, CDR2 SNEGSKA (reference sequence). This CDR3 is CSAKDTYSYEQYF. Here the CDR3 DNA reads TGCAGTGCAAAGGACACTTACTCCTACGAGCAGTACTTC.

This chain links TRBV19 with TRBJ1-1; D unresolved. Trimming stripped 1 base from V and 4 bases from J, with 4 bases between. Per the germline V gene, CDR1 is LNHDA and CDR2 is SQIVND (reference sequence). The CDR3 has 12 amino acids. In nucleotides, the CDR3 is TGTGCCAGTAGTATAGGAGCCACTGAAGCTTTCTTT. Translating gives CASSIGATEAFF.

This clonotype occurred many times. With a much larger clone just one base away, this may be a read error. The chain uses TRBV2 and TRBJ1-2; no reliable D call. V lost 8 bases, J lost 8 bases, and 18 bases lay in between. CDR3 length equals 13 residues. Germline CDR1 reads SNHLY; CDR2 reads FYNNEI. CDR3 in DNA: TGTGCCAGCTTGAATCAGGACGCTCGGGGCTACACCTTC. Its protein product is CASLNQDARGYTF. The full variable domain, with the rest looked up from reference TRBV2 and TRBJ1-2, is EPEVTQTPSHQVTQMGQEVILRCVPISNHLYFYWYRQILGQKVEFLVSFYNNEISEKSEIFDDQFSVERPDGSNFTLKIRSTKLEDSAMYFCASLNQDARGYTFGSGTRLTVV.

Many counts were recorded for this clonotype. The rearrangement joins TRBV29-1 to TRBJ1-1; the D gene is possibly TRBD1 (5 bases). The germline gives CDR1 SQVTM, CDR2 ANQGSEA. The V end was cut by 5 bases, the J end by 1 base, with 11 bases between. The CDR3 length is 13 residues. CDR3 protein: CSVSDTPNTEAFF. The CDR3 nucleotides read TGCAGCGTTTCGGACACTCCGAACACTGAAGCTTTCTTT.

This clonotype was counted ten times or more. The chain uses TRBV29-1 and TRBJ1-2; D is undetermined. CDR1 SQVTM and CDR2 ANQGSEA come from the germline V gene. This CDR3 has 13 amino acids. Trimming took off 3 bases at V and 4 bases at J, with 12 bases between the two ends. In DNA form, the CDR3 reads TGCAGCGTTGATTCCAAGGGCCCCTATGGCTACACCTTC. Translating it yields CSVDSKGPYGYTF.

The rearrangement joins TRBV28 to TRBJ1-5, with D perhaps matching TRBD1 (6 bases). V gave up 7 bases and J gave up 0 bases, with 13 bases separating them. CDR1 is MDHEN and CDR2 is SYDVKM in the germline V gene. This CDR3 comprises 15 residues. CDR3 DNA sequence: TGTGCCAGCACGATACAGGGCTTTAGCAATCAGCCCCAGCATTTT. Protein: CASTIQGFSNQPQHF.

The table lists this clonotype with many counts. This chain links TRBV7-9 with TRBJ2-2, with no clear D. In germline, CDR1 is SEHNR, CDR2 FQNEAQ (reference sequence). V gave up 5 bases and J gave up 4 bases, with 11 bases separating them. The CDR3 runs 14 residues. The CDR3 DNA follows: TGTGCCAGCAGCCCAGCGATCGGCACCGGGGAGCTGTTTTTT. Protein product: CASSPAIGTGELFF.

This clonotype was found many times. This rearrangement joins TRBV6-5 to TRBJ2-5, with no clear D. The CDR3 has 13 residues. Trimming shortened V by 6 bases and J by 0 bases, and 8 bases separated the two germline ends. Germline V gene data show CDR1 as MNHEY and CDR2 as SVGAGI. The CDR3 loop reads CASSPPNQETQYF. The CDR3 nucleotides read TGTGCCAGCAGCCCCCCCAACCAAGAGACCCAGTACTTC.

This clonotype was seen many times. The V gene is TRBV7-2, the J gene TRBJ2-7; D remains unclear. Germline V gene data show CDR1 as SGHTA and CDR2 as FQGNSA. Deletions cut 8 bases from V and 3 bases from J, with 14 bases between. The CDR3 has 13 residues. The CDR3 DNA reads TGTGCCAGCTCCGTACGTCTTATCTACGAGCAGTACTTC. Residues: CASSVRLIYEQYF.

The chain has TRBV28 and TRBJ2-7; possible D gene TRBD1, 7 bases. Trimming pared 4 bases from V and 5 bases from J, leaving 9 bases between. The CDR3 has 12 amino acids. In germline, CDR1 is MDHEN, CDR2 SYDVKM. In DNA form, the CDR3 reads TGTGCCAGCAGTTCAGGGGGGAACGAGCAGTACTTC. Its protein is CASSSGGNEQYF.

In this sample, this clonotype turned up many times. The rearrangement joins TRBV7-8 to TRBJ2-5; 11 nucleotides line up with TRBD2. After removal of 4 bases from V and 2 bases from J, the junction contained 3 bases not matched to a gene. CDR1 and CDR2 from the germline V gene are SGHVS and FQNEAQ. The CDR3 contains 15 residues. The CDR3 bases are TGTGCCAGCAGCTCGGGACTAGCGGTTCAAGAGACCCAGTACTTC. Its protein product is CASSSGLAVQETQYF.

This clonotype was detected many times. The V and J genes are TRBV6-1 and TRBJ2-7; the D gene is possibly TRBD2 (6 bases). The ends were cut back, 6 bases at V and 4 bases at J, with 22 bases in the middle. Germline-derived CDR1 and CDR2 are MNHNS and SASEGT. The CDR3 runs to 16 residues. As DNA, the CDR3 is TGTGCCAGCAGGTTCTTGTCCTCCGGGGGACCTTACGAGCAGTACTTC. Amino acids: CASRFLSSGGPYEQYF.

As concerns this clonotype: Since a much larger clone is just one base distant, this may be a read error. The genes are TRBV6-2 or TRBV6-3 and TRBJ2-7; TRBD1 might be the D (6 bases). Trimming took 8 bases from V and 1 from J, leaving 6 bases between them. Germline assignment: CDR1 MNHEY and CDR2 SVGEGT. The CDR3 has 11 residues. This CDR3 reads CASGQSYEQYF. The CDR3 DNA sequence: TGTGCCAGCGGACAGTCCTACGAGCAGTACTTC.

This clonotype was counted ten times or more. J is TRBJ1-1 and V is TRBV20-1; maybe TRBD1 (6 bases). The V gene's germline CDR1 is DFQATT and CDR2 SNEGSKA (reference sequence). CDR3 length: 15 residues. V lost 0 bases to trimming and J lost 4 bases, with 15 bases between them. CDR3 residues: CSARDRGGLGTEAFF. In DNA form, the CDR3 reads TGCAGTGCTAGAGATCGGGGGGGGCTAGGCACTGAAGCTTTCTTT.

This clonotype was observed at least ten times. This rearrangement joins TRBV6-5 to TRBJ1-5; 8 nucleotides agree with TRBD1. V trimming: 4 bases; J trimming: 0 bases; junction bases outside the gene matches: 5. The CDR3 covers 16 residues. Germline V CDR1 and CDR2: MNHEY, SVGAGI. CDR3 sequence (DNA): TGTGCCAGCAGTTTAGGGACAGGCCCTAGCAATCAGCCCCAGCATTTT. Its translation: CASSLGTGPSNQPQHF.

This chain links TRBV12-3 or TRBV12-4 with TRBJ2-7; D call uncertain. The CDR3 contains 14 residues. The ends were cut back, 5 bases at V and 1 base at J, with 12 bases in the middle. The CDR3 DNA sequence: TGTGCCAGCAGTGGCCTATCGCGGTCCTACGAGCAGTACTTC. It translates to CASSGLSRSYEQYF.

This clonotype showed up many times. This chain connects TRBV6-2 or TRBV6-3 to TRBJ1-5; D gene ambiguous. The CDR3 loop spans 14 amino acids. V was cut by 5 bases and J by 0 bases, with 8 bases left in between. In germline, CDR1 is MNHEY, CDR2 SVGEGT. CDR3 sequence: CASSGSNSNQPQHF. CDR3 nucleotide sequence: TGTGCCAGCAGTGGCAGCAATAGCAATCAGCCCCAGCATTTT.

This clonotype was detected ten times or more. The V call is TRBV20-1, the J call TRBJ2-7, with D perhaps given as TRBD1 or TRBD2 (5 bases each). The CDR3 is made up of 15 amino acids. V lost 1 base, J lost 5 bases, and 18 bases lay in between. In germline, CDR1 is DFQATT, CDR2 SNEGSKA (reference sequence). CDR3 in DNA: TGCAGTGCTAGAGCCTTGGGGGTCCATGTGGACGAGCAGTACTTC. This sequence encodes CSARALGVHVDEQYF.

This clonotype was found many times. CDR3 loop: CATSRGDLVKPNYEQYF. The CDR3 bases are TGTGCCACCAGCAGAGGCGATCTAGTGAAGCCAAACTACGAGCAGTACTTC. The rearrangement joins TRBV15 to TRBJ2-7; D not resolved. Deletions cut 1 base from V and 3 bases from J, with 19 bases between. From germline, CDR1 is LNHNV and CDR2 YYDKDF (reference sequence). CDR3 length: 17 amino acids.

This clonotype was found many times. V and J are TRBV6-5 and TRBJ2-5, with 9 nucleotides matching TRBD2. CDR1 is MNHEY, CDR2 SVGAGI, per germline. The CDR3 is made up of 15 amino acids. The V segment lost 5 bases and the J segment 4 bases; nucleotides outside the gene matches: 8. This chain's CDR3 is CASSREAGGSETQYF. CDR3 nucleotide sequence: TGTGCCAGCAGTAGAGAAGCGGGAGGCTCAGAGACCCAGTACTTC.